This T cell receptor (beta chain) was sequenced during a study of T-cell reconstitution after alpha-beta-depleted transplantation in children. This clonotype has a single count. Preparation of the TCRbeta library was carried out with unique molecular identifiers. TCRdb called the PCR reads again in MiXCR, with one record for every CDR3 protein. The sample contains some 500,000 distinct CDR3 sequences, about a sixth of which appear only once. Per germline, CDR1 DFQATT and CDR2 SNEGSKA (reference sequence). The CDR3 sequence is 15 residues long. The V segment lost 2 bases and the J segment 5 bases; nucleotides outside the gene matches: 4.

The chain carries TRBV20-1 and TRBJ2-1; 12 nucleotides line up with TRBD2. The input for sequencing was PBMCs from the stem cell graft donor, taken from the stem cell graft. This sequence originates from a human donor who donated a stem cell graft to a child with acute lymphoblastic leukemia. This CDR3 is CSARKRTSGDNEQFF. Written as DNA, the CDR3 is TGCAGTGCTAGAAAGAGGACTAGCGGGGACAATGAGCAGTTCTTC.